This entry lists 16 T cell receptor beta chains sequenced from one sample in a study of beta chain features in type 1 diabetes (dated by TCRdb to the late 2010s). Library preparation employed the immunoSEQ multiplex PCR assay. The High Capacity cDNA Reverse Transcription Kit was used to reverse transcribe all of the isolated RNA, meaning that expressed TCRB transcripts were what got sequenced. Entries here come from immuneACCESS through TCRdb and include only in-frame sequences with V and J called. Some clones fail to appear in such tables; in the studies checked, an unresolved V gene covers under half of the shortfall, and the cause of the remainder is unknown. The sample table holds around 300,000 clones, of which around 7.3% were seen once. In total, the top ten clones hold over 0.8% of the sample. The sample consisted of central memory CD4+ T cells from blood. All receptors come from a woman aged 18-29 years in good health.

Notes on this clone: At one end, the junction sequence differs from germline, possibly due to a read error. Here the CDR3 DNA reads TGTGCCAGCAGTGTCGACCAGGTGGGATGGCACTTC. Encoded protein: CASSVDQVGWHF. The rearrangement joins TRBV2 to TRBJ2-4; D is unclear. This CDR3 comprises 12 residues. Per germline, CDR1 SNHLY and CDR2 FYNNEI.

This clone turned up a few times. Other DNA sequences of this sample code for an identical CDR3. The rearrangement joins TRBV7-3 to TRBJ2-6, with 7 bases identical to TRBD1. CDR3 length: 15 amino acids. Germline assignment: CDR1 SGHTA and CDR2 FQGTGA. The V gene end was trimmed by 5 bases and the J gene end by 1 base; junction bases not matched to a gene: 2. The DNA for the CDR3 is TGTGCCAGCAGCCGGACAGGATCTGGGGCCAACGTCCTGACTTTC. This translates into CASSRTGSGANVLTF.

The rearrangement links TRBV6-4 to TRBJ2-1, with no clear D. V lost 3 bases and J lost 3, with 12 bases in between. Per the germline V gene, CDR1 is MRHNA and CDR2 is SNTAGT. CDR3 length: 15 residues. The CDR3 protein is CASSEVASYYNEQFF. As DNA, the CDR3 is TGTGCCAGCAGTGAGGTAGCTTCCTACTACAATGAGCAGTTCTTC.

This clone turned up a few times. The CDR3 region has the DNA TGTGCCAGCACCCGGGACAGGGCCGGGGAGCTGTTTTTT. This translates into CASTRDRAGELFF. This sequence joins TRBV2 and TRBJ2-2; 9 nucleotides agree with TRBD1. The germline V gene encodes CDR1 SNHLY and CDR2 FYNNEI. CDR3 length: 13 amino acids. V shed 7 bases and J 6 bases; nucleotides not matched to a gene: 3.

V and J are TRBV7-9 and TRBJ2-1, with D possibly being TRBD1 (6 bases). From germline, CDR1 is SEHNR and CDR2 FQNEAQ (reference sequence). The CDR3 loop spans 12 amino acids. V was cut by 6 bases and J by 10 bases, with 13 bases left in between. The CDR3 loop is CASSPQGWEQFF. CDR3 coding DNA: TGTGCCAGCAGTCCACAGGGCTGGGAGCAGTTCTTC.

This clone was seen more than once but under ten times. The V gene is TRBV5-4, the J gene TRBJ1-6; tentatively, D is TRBD1 (5 bases). This CDR3 region has 18 residues. V lost 1 base to trimming and J lost 7 bases, with 21 bases between them. Germline lookup yields CDR1 SGHNT and CDR2 YYREEE (reference sequence). This CDR3 is CASSLPPGKGWVNSPLHF. The CDR3 region has the DNA TGTGCCAGCAGCTTGCCCCCAGGGAAAGGCTGGGTCAATTCACCCCTCCACTTT.

This clone has more than one count but fewer than ten. The chain has TRBV4-2 and TRBJ1-1; a possible D gene is TRBD1 (5 bases). Germline V CDR1 and CDR2: LGHNA, YNFKEQ. This CDR3 comprises 17 residues. Trimming cost V 0 bases and J 0 bases, with 14 bases left between them. The DNA for the CDR3 is TGTGCCAGCAGCCAAGATCCTCGGGGCAGAATGAACACTGAAGCTTTCTTT. Its protein product is CASSQDPRGRMNTEAFF.

The table lists this clone with a few counts. This rearrangement joins TRBV28 to TRBJ1-2, with D perhaps TRBD1 (5 bases). The CDR3 has 12 amino acids. Germline V gene lookup returns CDR1 MDHEN and CDR2 SYDVKM. Trimming cost V 10 bases and J 8 bases, with 17 bases left between them. CDR3 amino acids: CATKIGARGYTF. For the CDR3, the DNA is TGTGCCACAAAGATAGGGGCGCGAGGCTACACCTTC.

This clone was picked up a small number of times. This chain links TRBV25-1 with TRBJ1-6; 8 positions match TRBD1. The germline CDR1 and CDR2 sequences are MGHDK and SYGVNS. CDR3 length: 15 amino acids. V lost 4 bases, J lost 8 bases, and 7 bases stayed unmatched. CDR3 DNA sequence: TGTGCCAGCAGTGCCCGGGACAGGCCTTATTCACCCCTCCACTTT. This gives the protein CASSARDRPYSPLHF.

There are a few counts of this clone. This rearrangement joins TRBV7-2 to TRBJ2-3; D not certain. Trimming took off 4 bases at V and 0 bases at J, with 8 bases between the two ends. This CDR3 contains 14 residues. From germline, CDR1 is SGHTA and CDR2 FQGNSA. This CDR3 reads CASSSTLSTDTQYF. In nucleotides, the CDR3 is TGTGCCAGCAGCTCTACTCTAAGCACAGATACGCAGTATTTT.

This clone came up a few times. The CDR3, as DNA: TGTGCCAGCAGTTCACAGGGGGATGGCGACACTGAAGCTTTCTTT. The encoded protein is CASSSQGDGDTEAFF. The gene calls are TRBV27 and TRBJ1-1; TRBD1 matches 8 bases. V shed 4 bases and J 3 bases; nucleotides not matched to a gene: 7. CDR1 is MNHEY, CDR2 SMNVEV, per germline (reference sequence). This CDR3 has 15 amino acids.

This clone was detected only a few times. The rearrangement links TRBV7-9 to TRBJ2-4, with D perhaps being TRBD1 or TRBD2 (5 bases each). CDR3 size: 17 residues. V was clipped by 1 base and J by 1 base, with 14 bases between them. The germline V gene has CDR1 SEHNR and CDR2 FQNEAQ (reference sequence). The CDR3 reads CASSLDNGGGAKNIQYF. The DNA for the CDR3 is TGTGCCAGCAGCTTAGATAACGGTGGGGGTGCCAAAAACATTCAGTACTTC.

This clone came up a few times. The chain couples TRBV6-4 to TRBJ1-1, with D tentatively TRBD1 (5 bases). CDR1 is MRHNA, CDR2 SNTAGT, per germline. The CDR3 runs 13 residues. V was trimmed by 6 bases and J by 4 bases, leaving 12 bases between them. CDR3 region: CASRSRDATEAFF. The CDR3 nucleotides read TGTGCCAGCAGATCGCGGGACGCCACTGAAGCTTTCTTT.

The CDR3 bases are TGTGCCAGCAGCTTATTTTGGGGCGGTCAGGAGCTGTTTTTT. Its translation is CASSLFWGGQELFF. J is TRBJ2-2 and V is TRBV7-2; D possibly corresponds to TRBD1 (5 bases). This CDR3 has 14 residues. Germline CDR1 and CDR2: SGHTA and FQGNSA. Trimming left V 2 bases short and J 10 bases short, with 14 bases between.

This clone was observed a few times. The chain carries TRBV5-1 and TRBJ2-5, with 9 bases identical to TRBD2. The DNA matches TRBJ2-7 better at its end, which makes the J call doubtful. The CDR3 has 15 amino acids. Looked up from germline, CDR1 is SGHRS and CDR2 is YFSETQ. In nucleotides, the CDR3 is TGCGCCAGCAGCTTGGATGGGGTAGCGGGAGACGAGCAGTACTTC. This gives the protein CASSLDGVAGDEQYF.

This clone was detected a few times. The chain carries TRBV28 and TRBJ1-2; no clear D. Germline-derived CDR1 and CDR2 are MDHEN and SYDVKM. The CDR3 runs to 11 residues. The ends were cut back, 4 bases at V and 8 bases at J, with 8 bases in the middle. The CDR3 region is CASSSTVGYTF. The CDR3 coding sequence is TGTGCCAGCAGTTCCACCGTCGGCTACACCTTC.